Shown below are 27 T cell receptor beta chains from a single sample sequenced in a study of blood T cell repertoires in COVID-19. Some clones are missing from TCRdb's copy, which holds only in-frame ones; the method was immunoSEQ multiplex PCR. In the table there are about 360,000 clones, approximately 86% of which are singletons. Sequencing was done on a sample of peripheral blood. Receptors originate from a human donor in a cohort sampled during active COVID-19.

The genes are TRBV27 and TRBJ2-4, with 10 nucleotides matching TRBD2. The V gene end was trimmed by 6 bases and the J gene end by 3 bases; junction bases not matched to a gene: 11. The CDR3 runs 17 residues. Germline CDR1 MNHEY, CDR2 SMNVEV (reference sequence). The CDR3 bases are TGTGCCAGCAGCTTCCTAGCGGGAGAGGGGGTCAAAAACATTCAGTACTTC. Translated: CASSFLAGEGVKNIQYF.

The chain joins TRBV19 to TRBJ2-1; 7 bases map to TRBD2. The V gene's germline CDR1 is LNHDA and CDR2 SQIVND (reference sequence). The V and J ends lost 1 base and 8 bases, in that order; junction bases with no gene match: 5. CDR3 length: 14 residues. The CDR3 DNA follows: TGTGCCAGTAGTATAGGGACTAGAATCGATGAGCAGTTCTTC. Its protein is CASSIGTRIDEQFF.

This sequence joins TRBV30 and TRBJ2-3, with 9 bases that match TRBD2. This CDR3 is 19 amino acids long. The germline V gene encodes CDR1 GTSNPN and CDR2 SVGIG (reference sequence). The junction had 19 bases not matched to a gene; V was cut back by 1 base and J by 5 bases. CDR3 in amino acids: CAWSAFKVSLSGRGDTQYF. Here the CDR3 DNA reads TGTGCCTGGAGTGCCTTTAAAGTATCCCTTAGCGGGAGAGGAGATACGCAGTATTTT.

The V gene is TRBV7-9, the J gene TRBJ1-6; 10 bases line up with TRBD1. Germline V lookup: CDR1 SEHNR, CDR2 FQNEAQ (reference sequence). This CDR3 contains 16 residues. The junction had 10 bases not matched to a gene; V was cut back by 7 bases and J by 7 bases. The DNA of the CDR3 is TGTGCCAGCAACGACAGGGGGCGAACCTCGAATTCACCCCTCCACTTT. Amino acids: CASNDRGRTSNSPLHF.

The count of this clone is one. The V call is TRBV9, the J call TRBJ2-7; TRBD2 matches 15 bases. CDR1 and CDR2 (germline): SGDLS, YYNGEE. The CDR3 is 19 residues long. The V and J ends lost 4 bases and 5 bases, in that order; junction bases with no gene match: 16. The CDR3 here is CASSPEARTSGRAGDEQYF. For the CDR3, the DNA is TGTGCCAGCAGCCCGGAAGCGCGGACTAGCGGGAGGGCCGGAGACGAGCAGTACTTC.

To note about this clone: This sample includes further DNA sequences coding for the same CDR3. The rearrangement links TRBV20-1 to TRBJ2-7; possible D gene TRBD1, 6 bases. V was pared by 6 bases and J by 4 bases, with 10 bases between. The CDR3 extends over 11 amino acids. Germline V gene data show CDR1 as DFQATT and CDR2 as SNEGSKA (reference sequence). The CDR3 DNA reads as TGCAGTGCCCAGCAGGGGTACGAGCAGTACTTC. Its protein product is CSAQQGYEQYF.

The chain is built from TRBV30 and TRBJ1-5; D is undetermined. Trimming removed 2 bases from V and 10 bases from J, with 15 bases in between. The CDR3 totals 13 residues. Germline V gene sequence: CDR1 GTSNPN, CDR2 SVGIG (reference sequence). The CDR3 nucleotides read TGTGCCTGGAGTAAAGTGCCAGAGGCTCCCCAGCATTTT. The encoded protein is CAWSKVPEAPQHF.

V is TRBV5-1 and J is TRBJ1-3; TRBD1 aligns across 7 bases. The germline gives CDR1 SGHRS, CDR2 YFSETQ. The V segment lost 6 bases and the J segment 2 bases; nucleotides outside the gene matches: 5. The CDR3 loop spans 14 amino acids. The chain's CDR3 is CASTRGQAGNTIYF. CDR3 DNA: TGCGCCAGCACAAGGGGGCAGGCTGGAAACACCATATATTTT.

V gene TRBV28 combines with J gene TRBJ1-2; D not resolved. CDR1 MDHEN and CDR2 SYDVKM come from the germline V gene. The CDR3 is 17 amino acids. V lost 6 bases, J lost 4 bases, and 24 bases lay in between. CDR3 amino acids: CASSSLRAPQRTYGYTF. For the CDR3, the DNA is TGTGCCAGCAGCTCGCTCCGGGCTCCACAGCGGACCTATGGCTACACCTTC.

The J gene is TRBJ2-1, the V gene TRBV18; the D gene is possibly TRBD2 (5 bases). The germline CDR1 and CDR2 sequences are KGHSH and LQKENI. The ends were cut back, 4 bases at V and 6 bases at J, with 16 bases in the middle. This CDR3 comprises 15 residues. CDR3 amino acids: CASSLERTFTNEQFF. In nucleotides, the CDR3 is TGTGCCAGCTCACTCGAGCGGACCTTCACCAATGAGCAGTTCTTC. The full variable domain, rest sourced from reference TRBV18 and TRBJ2-1, is NAGVMQNPRHLVRRRGQEARLRCSPMKGHSHVYWYRQLPEEGLKFMVYLQKENIIDESGMPKERFSAEFPKEGPSILRIQQVVRGDSAAYFCASSLERTFTNEQFFGPGTRLTVL.

The J gene is TRBJ2-7, the V gene TRBV7-6; 12 positions match TRBD2. CDR1 is SGHVS and CDR2 is FNYEAQ in the germline V gene. Trimming removed 5 bases from V and 2 bases from J; junction bases left unmatched: 7. CDR3 length: 16 residues. CDR3 coding DNA: TGTGCCAGCAGCACCTCGGGACTAGCGGGCCCCTACGAGCAGTACTTC. Translated, it gives CASSTSGLAGPYEQYF.

The rearrangement joins TRBV9 to TRBJ2-2; 7 bases map to TRBD1. Losses at the gene ends were 7 bases for V and 6 bases for J; bases not matched to a gene: 6. In germline, CDR1 is SGDLS, CDR2 YYNGEE. The CDR3 totals 13 residues. DNA for the CDR3: TGTGCCAGCTCCTCGACAGGGTCCGGGGAGCTGTTTTTT. Translating gives CASSSTGSGELFF.

This clone was detected only once. The CDR3 reads CASSLGQGDTEAFF. The DNA of the CDR3 is TGTGCCAGCAGCTTAGGACAGGGAGACACTGAAGCTTTCTTT. This rearrangement joins TRBV13 to TRBJ1-1, with a possible D match to TRBD1 (6 bases). Trimming pared 0 bases from V and 3 bases from J, leaving 8 bases between. From germline, CDR1 is PRHDT and CDR2 FYEKMQ (reference sequence). There are 14 residues in the CDR3.

V is TRBV15 and J is TRBJ2-4; TRBD2 matches at 9 bases. The germline V gene has CDR1 LNHNV and CDR2 YYDKDF (reference sequence). The length of the CDR3 is 19 residues. With V trimmed by 1 base and J by 3 bases, 13 bases remained unmatched. This CDR3 is CATSRGLLSSGILKNIQYF. The DNA for the CDR3 is TGTGCCACCAGCAGAGGCCTCCTTTCTAGCGGGATCCTCAAAAACATTCAGTACTTC.

The rearrangement joins TRBV5-4 to TRBJ2-3, with 15 positions matching TRBD2. V gave up 3 bases and J gave up 1 base; unmatched junction bases: 6. Germline CDR1 reads SGHNT; CDR2 reads YYREEE (reference sequence). The CDR3 runs to 18 residues. The CDR3 protein is CASSSGLAGGFGTDTQYF. The CDR3 DNA sequence: TGTGCCAGCAGCTCTGGACTAGCGGGGGGGTTCGGCACAGATACGCAGTATTTT.

The CDR3 DNA reads as TGTGCCAGCAGTTCCGCGACAACCTACGAGCAGTACTTC. Translating gives CASSSATTYEQYF. V and J are TRBV6-6 and TRBJ2-7; no definite D call. Trimming removed 4 bases from V and 2 bases from J, with 9 bases in between. There are 13 residues in the CDR3. Per germline, CDR1 MNHNY and CDR2 SVGAGI (reference sequence).

The CDR3: CASSRGKEQYF. The CDR3 nucleotides are TGTGCCAGCAGCCGGGGCAAGGAGCAGTACTTC. This chain joins TRBV3-1 (or the pseudogene TRBV3-2) and TRBJ2-7; maybe TRBD1 (5 bases). The V gene lost 4 bases and the J gene lost 7 bases, with 8 bases spanning the gap. From germline, CDR1 is LGHDT and CDR2 YNNKEL (reference sequence). CDR3 length: 11 amino acids.

The rearrangement joins TRBV27 to TRBJ2-4; 9 nucleotides line up with TRBD1. CDR1 is MNHEY, CDR2 SMNVEV, per germline (reference sequence). Losses at the gene ends were 7 bases for V and 1 base for J; bases not matched to a gene: 20. The CDR3 extends over 20 amino acids. CDR3 amino acids: CASTSSPGTGKGLAKNIQYF. The CDR3 coding sequence is TGTGCCAGCACCAGTAGCCCCGGGACAGGGAAGGGTCTGGCCAAAAACATTCAGTACTTC.

This rearrangement joins TRBV7-2 to TRBJ1-6; perhaps TRBD1 as D (5 bases). Trimming left V 7 bases short and J 0 bases short, with 13 bases between. CDR1 and CDR2 (germline): SGHTA, FQGNSA. CDR3 length: 16 amino acids. CDR3 loop: CASMGRQSSYNSPLHF. In DNA form, the CDR3 reads TGTGCCAGCATGGGGCGGCAGAGCTCCTATAATTCACCCCTCCACTTT.

The J gene is TRBJ1-1, the V gene TRBV29-1, with D possibly matching TRBD1 (6 bases). CDR1 and CDR2 (germline): SQVTM, ANQGSEA. V lost 2 bases, J lost 7 bases, and 8 bases lay in between. CDR3 length: 11 amino acids. The CDR3 nucleotides are TGCAGCGTTGAATCGACAGGTGAAGCTTTCTTT. This gives the protein CSVESTGEAFF.

The chain joins TRBV7-3 to TRBJ2-3, with 8 bases lining up with TRBD2. Germline trimming cut 5 bases from V and 5 bases from J; bases unmatched to any gene: 6. This CDR3 spans 14 amino acids. Germline lookup yields CDR1 SGHTA and CDR2 FQGTGA. In DNA form, the CDR3 reads TGTGCCAGCAGCCCCAGCGGGAGAGGAGATACGCAGTATTTT. Protein product: CASSPSGRGDTQYF.

The chain joins TRBV30 to TRBJ1-6; TRBD1 is a possible D gene (6 bases). CDR1 and CDR2 (germline): GTSNPN, SVGIG (reference sequence). The length of the CDR3 is 14 residues. The V end was cut by 4 bases, the J end by 6 bases, with 13 bases between. The CDR3 DNA reads as TGTGCCTGGAATCGGGGACACAGTAATTCACCCCTCCACTTT. It yields the protein CAWNRGHSNSPLHF.

This sequence joins TRBV4-1 and TRBJ2-7; 7 bases line up with TRBD1. Germline-derived CDR1 and CDR2 are MGHRA and YSYEKL. Trimming cost V 0 bases and J 0 bases; bases outside gene matches: 11. The CDR3 contains 18 residues. The CDR3 spells CASSQDRVGTDASYEQYF. The CDR3 DNA follows: TGCGCCAGCAGCCAAGATCGGGTCGGGACAGATGCCTCCTACGAGCAGTACTTC.

This clone is a singleton in its sample. This chain links TRBV19 with TRBJ2-1; D possibly corresponds to TRBD2 (6 bases). Looked up from germline, CDR1 is LNHDA and CDR2 is SQIVND (reference sequence). This CDR3 is 13 amino acids long. V was trimmed by 8 bases and J by 4 bases, leaving 12 bases between them. This chain's CDR3 is CASSAGRYNEQFF. The CDR3 DNA is TGTGCCAGTTCGGCGGGAAGGTACAATGAGCAGTTCTTC.

The CDR3 sequence: CASSRSPSPTGELFF. In DNA form, the CDR3 reads TGTGCCAGCAGCCGTAGCCCCTCGCCCACCGGGGAGCTGTTTTTT. The V call is TRBV11-3, the J call TRBJ2-2; D uncertain. V was clipped by 5 bases and J by 4 bases, with 14 bases between them. The CDR3 contains 15 residues. CDR1 and CDR2 from the germline V gene are SGHNT and YENEEA.

This clone was counted between two and nine times. The chain is built from TRBV6-6 and TRBJ2-1, with 7 bases identical to TRBD2. With V trimmed by 6 bases and J by 4 bases, 6 bases remained unmatched. CDR3 size: 14 residues. CDR1 and CDR2 from the germline V gene are MNHNY and SVGAGI (reference sequence). The CDR3 spells CASRLAGDYNEQFF. CDR3 nucleotides: TGTGCCAGCAGGCTGGCGGGGGATTACAATGAGCAGTTCTTC.

V gene TRBV9 combines with J gene TRBJ1-3; no clear D. The germline gives CDR1 SGDLS, CDR2 YYNGEE. The CDR3 consists of 15 residues. Trimming shortened V by 0 bases and J by 2 bases, and 9 bases separated the two germline ends. The CDR3 here is CASSVGQAPGNTIYF. CDR3 nucleotides: TGTGCCAGCAGCGTAGGCCAGGCTCCTGGAAACACCATATATTTT.